This TCR beta chain was sequenced during a study of PD-L1 blockade in urothelial cancer. Background on the study: Blood-derived samples held a median roughly 140,000 T cells.

Sequenced by immunoSEQ multiplex PCR; TCRdb stores in-frame clones only, minus some. The sample yields around 100,000 clones, over 80% seen once. V shed 5 bases and J 0 bases; nucleotides not matched to a gene: 11. Germline V gene sequence: CDR1 SSHAT, CDR2 FNYEAQ (reference sequence). The CDR3 totals 20 residues. This sequence joins TRBV7-7 and TRBJ2-1; TRBD2 matches 15 bases. The TCR sequence derives from a woman aged 80 or older with urothelial cancer. The sample here was PBMCs, taken around atezolizumab (anti-PD-L1) treatment. CDR3 sequence (DNA): TGTGCCAGCAGCCCACGGGGACTAGCGGGAGGACTGAGCTCCTACAATGAGCAGTTCTTC. It encodes CASSPRGLAGGLSSYNEQFF.